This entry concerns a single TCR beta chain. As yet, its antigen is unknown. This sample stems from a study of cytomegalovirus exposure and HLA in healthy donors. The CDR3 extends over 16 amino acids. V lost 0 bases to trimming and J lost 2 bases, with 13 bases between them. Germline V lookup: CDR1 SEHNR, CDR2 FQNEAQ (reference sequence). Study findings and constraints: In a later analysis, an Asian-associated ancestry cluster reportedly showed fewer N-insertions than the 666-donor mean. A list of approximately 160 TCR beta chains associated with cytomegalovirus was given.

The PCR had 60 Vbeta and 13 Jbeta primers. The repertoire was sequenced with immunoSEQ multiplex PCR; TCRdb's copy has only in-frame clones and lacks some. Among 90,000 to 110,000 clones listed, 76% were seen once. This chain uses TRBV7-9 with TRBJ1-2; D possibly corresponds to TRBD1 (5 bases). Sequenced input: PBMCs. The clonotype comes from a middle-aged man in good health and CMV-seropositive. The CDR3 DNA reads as TGTGCCAGCAGCTTAGCCCTCGGGGGGGTAAACTATGGCTACACCTTC. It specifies CASSLALGGVNYGYTF.